A single sample gave rise to the 20 T cell receptor beta chains below, sequenced in a study of control samples from healthy donors and cancer patients. Sequenced by immunoSEQ multiplex PCR; TCRdb stores in-frame clones only, minus some. The table shows some 89,000 clones, with more than 75% occurring only once. Sequencing input: blood. These receptors were taken from a middle-aged woman in good health.

The CDR3 DNA is TGCGCCAGCAGCCAAGATCCCCCCAGCGACTCTGGAAACACCATATATTTT. Translated: CASSQDPPSDSGNTIYF. This sequence joins TRBV4-3 and TRBJ1-3, with D unresolved. CDR3 length equals 17 residues. Trimming took off 0 bases at V and 0 bases at J, with 12 bases between the two ends. The V gene's germline CDR1 is LGHNA and CDR2 YSLEER.

This chain uses TRBV13 with TRBJ1-1; a weak D match, TRBD1 (5 bases). Trimming shortened V by 4 bases and J by 1 base, and 19 bases separated the two germline ends. The length of the CDR3 is 17 residues. Germline-derived CDR1 and CDR2 are PRHDT and FYEKMQ (reference sequence). The CDR3 DNA sequence: TGTGCCAGCAGCTCCAATGGGTGGGGGGTGGAGAACACTGAAGCTTTCTTT. Amino acid sequence: CASSSNGWGVENTEAFF.

The V and J genes are TRBV10-2 and TRBJ2-3; TRBD2 matches at 10 bases. The CDR3 is 18 amino acids. CDR1 and CDR2 (germline): WSHSY, SAAADI. Trimming took 0 bases from V and 0 from J; bases not matched to a gene: 6. The DNA of the CDR3 is TGCGCCAGCAGTGAGTCGACGCAGCGGGGGGGCAGCACAGATACGCAGTATTTT. Its protein product is CASSESTQRGGSTDTQYF.

This clone appeared a single time. The chain carries TRBV7-9 and TRBJ2-1; the D is unclear. Trimming removed 3 bases at V and 6 bases at J, with 9 bases between. This CDR3 region has 13 residues. CDR1 and CDR2 (germline): SEHNR, FQNEAQ (reference sequence). CDR3: CASSFSVTNEQFF. In DNA, the CDR3 is TGTGCCAGCAGCTTTTCGGTCACCAATGAGCAGTTCTTC.

The V gene is TRBV2, the J gene TRBJ1-1; D is unresolved. The germline V gene encodes CDR1 SNHLY and CDR2 FYNNEI. CDR3 size: 13 residues. Trimming removed 5 bases from V and 3 bases from J, with 10 bases in between. DNA for the CDR3: TGTGCCAGCAGTACCGAGTTAGACACTGAAGCTTTCTTT. Its translation is CASSTELDTEAFF.

DNA for the CDR3: TGTGCCAGCTCACCACAGGCGGGCGCTAGCACAGATACGCAGTATTTT. It yields the protein CASSPQAGASTDTQYF. V and J are TRBV18 and TRBJ2-3, with D possibly being TRBD2 (5 bases). V lost 1 base to trimming and J lost 0 bases, with 11 bases between them. There are 16 residues in the CDR3. Germline CDR1 and CDR2: KGHSH and LQKENI. Filled out from reference TRBV18 and TRBJ2-3, the complete variable domain reads NAGVMQNPRHLVRRRGQEARLRCSPMKGHSHVYWYRQLPEEGLKFMVYLQKENIIDESGMPKERFSAEFPKEGPSILRIQQVVRGDSAAYFCASSPQAGASTDTQYFGPGTRLTVL.

The chain uses TRBV10-1 and TRBJ2-2; D unclear. This CDR3 comprises 15 residues. Trimming removed 2 bases at V and 2 bases at J, with 9 bases between. Germline CDR1 WNHNN, CDR2 SYGVQD (reference sequence). CDR3 DNA: TGCGCCAGCAGTGAGGGTTCAGCCAACACCGGGGAGCTGTTTTTT. It codes for CASSEGSANTGELFF.

This chain joins TRBV9 and TRBJ2-1; 8 nucleotides match TRBD1. CDR1 is SGDLS and CDR2 is YYNGEE in the germline V gene. CDR3 length: 15 amino acids. The J segment lost 2 bases and the V segment lost 3 bases, leaving 4 bases of the junction unmatched. The CDR3 sequence is CASSDGQGTYNEQFF. Here the CDR3 DNA reads TGTGCCAGCAGCGATGGACAGGGCACCTACAATGAGCAGTTCTTC.

The chain joins TRBV9 to TRBJ2-7, with TRBD1 matching over 7 bases. The junction had 5 bases not matched to a gene; V was cut back by 3 bases and J by 2 bases. CDR3 length equals 14 residues. Germline CDR1 and CDR2: SGDLS and YYNGEE. The CDR3 loop is CASSAQGVTYEQYF. The DNA of the CDR3 is TGTGCCAGCAGCGCCCAGGGGGTTACCTACGAGCAGTACTTC.

The chain has TRBV5-1 and TRBJ2-3; no clear D gene. Trimming stripped 0 bases from V and 6 bases from J, with 11 bases between. The CDR3 is made up of 14 amino acids. Germline V gene sequence: CDR1 SGHRS, CDR2 YFSETQ. The CDR3 DNA reads TGCGCCAGCAGCTTGGGGCCTTTGGAGGATACGCAGTATTTT. Translated: CASSLGPLEDTQYF.

The rearrangement joins TRBV7-2 to TRBJ1-1; no clear D. The V and J ends lost 5 bases and 10 bases respectively, with 17 bases between them. This CDR3 has 13 amino acids. Looked up from germline, CDR1 is SGHTA and CDR2 is FQGNSA. DNA for the CDR3: TGTGCCAGCAGCCCTTCCGGGCCCTACACAGCTTTCTTT. This gives the protein CASSPSGPYTAFF.

The gene calls are TRBV27 and TRBJ2-5, with 10 bases matching TRBD2. J gave up 6 bases and V 2 bases, and 9 bases lay outside the gene matches. Germline V gene sequence: CDR1 MNHEY, CDR2 SMNVEV (reference sequence). The CDR3 contains 16 residues. The CDR3 bases are TGTGCCAGCAGTTTAAGGGCTAGCGGGGGTCAACAGACCCAGTACTTC. This encodes CASSLRASGGQQTQYF.

This clone was counted a single time. The chain combines TRBV5-4 with TRBJ1-1, with D perhaps TRBD1 (5 bases). Germline values: CDR1 SGHNT, CDR2 YYREEE (reference sequence). The CDR3 totals 12 residues. The V end was cut by 2 bases, the J end by 5 bases, with 7 bases between. In DNA form, the CDR3 reads TGTGCCAGCAGCTTTGAGGGGACTGAAGCTTTCTTT. Its protein is CASSFEGTEAFF.

V gene TRBV6-1 combines with J gene TRBJ2-7; D is perhaps TRBD2 (6 bases). The V gene's germline CDR1 is MNHNS and CDR2 SASEGT. Trimming shortened V by 2 bases and J by 7 bases, and 9 bases separated the two germline ends. The CDR3 is 12 residues long. The CDR3 reads CASSEFGGEQYF. In DNA, the CDR3 is TGTGCCAGCAGTGAATTTGGGGGGGAGCAGTACTTC.

Here the CDR3 reads CASSYGENTEAFF. In nucleotides, the CDR3 is TGTGCCAGCAGTTACGGAGAGAACACTGAAGCTTTCTTT. V is TRBV6-5 and J is TRBJ1-1; D gene ambiguous. Trimming left V 2 bases short and J 1 base short, with 5 bases between. This CDR3 has 13 residues. Germline V gene data show CDR1 as MNHEY and CDR2 as SVGAGI.

CDR3 nucleotides: TGTGCCAGCAGCTTGGCCTTAGTCTTCTTT. This encodes CASSLALVFF. The chain combines TRBV7-9 with TRBJ1-1; no clear D. Trimming removed 3 bases at V and 14 bases at J, with 10 bases between. The CDR3 contains 10 residues. CDR1 SEHNR and CDR2 FQNEAQ come from the germline V gene (reference sequence).

The rearrangement uses TRBV7-3 and TRBJ2-7, with 8 bases fitting TRBD1. The CDR3 is 14 amino acids. From germline, CDR1 is SGHTA and CDR2 FQGTGA. V lost 5 bases and J lost 6; bases outside the gene matches: 9. The CDR3: CASSVPLQGGEQYF. CDR3 DNA: TGTGCCAGCAGCGTCCCTTTACAGGGGGGCGAGCAGTACTTC.

The CDR3 coding sequence is TGTGCCAGCAGCTCCCTTGGGGTGGGAGGCTACACCTTC. Residues: CASSSLGVGGYTF. The genes are TRBV5-4 and TRBJ1-2; D is unclear. The V end lost 3 bases, the J end lost 8 bases, and 14 bases lay between the germline ends. CDR3 size: 13 residues. CDR1 and CDR2 (germline): SGHNT, YYREEE (reference sequence).

The V and J genes are TRBV27 and TRBJ2-5; no clear D gene. The CDR3 has 13 residues. V gave up 6 bases and J gave up 5 bases, with 13 bases separating them. CDR1 is MNHEY and CDR2 is SMNVEV in the germline V gene (reference sequence). The CDR3 nucleotides are TGTGCCAGCAGCTCATCGGTCGGGGAGACCCAGTACTTC. Its translation is CASSSSVGETQYF.

The J gene is TRBJ1-3, the V gene TRBV5-5, with D hard to call. Germline V gene data show CDR1 as SGHKS and CDR2 as YYEKEE (reference sequence). Trimming removed 0 bases at V and 0 bases at J, with 10 bases between. The CDR3 sequence is 16 residues long. For the CDR3, the DNA is TGTGCCAGCAGCTTGGTCCAGGATAACTCTGGAAACACCATATATTTT. This sequence encodes CASSLVQDNSGNTIYF.